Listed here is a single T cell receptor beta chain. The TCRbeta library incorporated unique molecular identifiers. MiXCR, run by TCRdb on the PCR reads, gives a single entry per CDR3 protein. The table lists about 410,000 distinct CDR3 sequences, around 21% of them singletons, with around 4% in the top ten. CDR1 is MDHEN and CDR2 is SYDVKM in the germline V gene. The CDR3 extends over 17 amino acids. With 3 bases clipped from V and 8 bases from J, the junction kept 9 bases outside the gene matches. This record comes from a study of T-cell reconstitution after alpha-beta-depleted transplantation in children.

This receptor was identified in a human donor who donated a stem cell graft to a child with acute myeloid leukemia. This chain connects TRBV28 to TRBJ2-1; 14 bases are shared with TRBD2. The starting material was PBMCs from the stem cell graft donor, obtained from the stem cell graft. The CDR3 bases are TGTGCCAGCAGTTTGGGCGCGACTAGCGGGAGGGCCTATGAGCAGTTCTTC. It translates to CASSLGATSGRAYEQFF.